This TCR beta chain was recorded in a study of monozygotic twins with inflammatory bowel disease. Whole-study results and caveats: Resolution of different T cell subtypes was not achieved. Clonotype overlap with others was lower in IBD patients than in healthy twins, a difference that was greatest with disease activity.

UMIs that included a 6-nucleotide sample barcode were added by template switching, which took place during cDNA synthesis. TCRdb re-called the 5' RACE reads; every CDR3 protein appears as one record, without DNA. Its table records approximately 400,000 distinct CDR3 sequences. For this clonotype: The antigen is not known.

The CDR3 totals 14 residues. In germline, CDR1 is ENHRY, CDR2 SYGVKD. The chain has TRBV10-3 and TRBJ1-1; without DNA, the TCRdb call of TRBD1 cannot be checked. Source material: blood. The source of this sequence is a human donor with ulcerative colitis or Crohn's disease, or a healthy co-twin of an affected twin (not recorded which). Here the CDR3 reads CAISAGHKNTEAFF.